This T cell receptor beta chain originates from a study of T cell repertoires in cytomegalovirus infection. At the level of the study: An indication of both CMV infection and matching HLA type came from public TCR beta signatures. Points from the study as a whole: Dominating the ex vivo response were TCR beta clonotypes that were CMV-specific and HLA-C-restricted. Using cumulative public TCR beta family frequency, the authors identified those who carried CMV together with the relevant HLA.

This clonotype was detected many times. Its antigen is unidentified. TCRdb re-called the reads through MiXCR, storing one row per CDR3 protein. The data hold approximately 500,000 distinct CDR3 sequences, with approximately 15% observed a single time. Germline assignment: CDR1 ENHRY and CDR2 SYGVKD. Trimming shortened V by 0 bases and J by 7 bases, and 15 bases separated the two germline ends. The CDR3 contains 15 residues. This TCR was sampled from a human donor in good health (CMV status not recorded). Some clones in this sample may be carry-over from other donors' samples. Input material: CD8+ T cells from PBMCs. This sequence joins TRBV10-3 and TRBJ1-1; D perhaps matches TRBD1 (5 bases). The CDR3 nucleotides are TGTGCCATCAGTGAGTCCGGGGGTAGGTGGGTTGAAGCTTTCTTT. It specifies CAISESGGRWVEAFF.